This T cell receptor (beta chain) was obtained from a study of shared clonotypes between healthy human individuals. Study in general: Three plates each covered CD4 naive and memory; CD8 naive two, CD8 memory one.

Replicate PCRs for sorted subsets used approximately 220 ng DNA; this equaled around 29,000 T cell genomes. Some clones are missing from TCRdb's copy, which holds only in-frame ones; the method was immunoSEQ multiplex PCR. The data contain about 1.1 million clones, 75% to 80% of them singletons. The V segment lost 5 bases and the J segment 9 bases; nucleotides outside the gene matches: 12. Germline V gives CDR1 MDHEN, CDR2 SYDVKM. The CDR3 has 14 residues. CD4+ cells yielded CD45RA+ naive and CD45RA-negative memory subsets. This clone was picked up many times. The chain employs TRBV28 and TRBJ1-2; TRBD1 matches at 7 bases. The sequence derives from a man aged 18 to 35 in good health. Some clones in this sample may be carry-over from other donors' samples. The sequencing sample was made of memory CD4+ T cells from PBMCs. Documented subset: CD45RA-negative fraction. CDR3 DNA sequence: TGTGCCAGCAGTCCCTTTTCGACAGGGACGAGCTACACCTTC. This gives the protein CASSPFSTGTSYTF.